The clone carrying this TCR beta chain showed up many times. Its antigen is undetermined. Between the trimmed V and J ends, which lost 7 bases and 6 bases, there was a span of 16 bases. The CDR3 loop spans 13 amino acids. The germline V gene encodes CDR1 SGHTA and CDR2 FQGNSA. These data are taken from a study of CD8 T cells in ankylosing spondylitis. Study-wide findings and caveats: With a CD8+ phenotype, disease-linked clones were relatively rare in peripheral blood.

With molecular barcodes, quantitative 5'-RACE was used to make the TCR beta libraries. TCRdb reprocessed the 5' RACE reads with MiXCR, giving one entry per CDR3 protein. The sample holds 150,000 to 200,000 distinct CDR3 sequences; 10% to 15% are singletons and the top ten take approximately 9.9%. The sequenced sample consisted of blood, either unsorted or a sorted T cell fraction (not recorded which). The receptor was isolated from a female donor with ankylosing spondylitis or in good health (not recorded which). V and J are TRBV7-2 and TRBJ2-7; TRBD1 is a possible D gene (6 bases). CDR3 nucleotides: TGTGCCAGCACCGGACAGCGAAACAGCGAGCAGTACTTC. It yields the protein CASTGQRNSEQYF.